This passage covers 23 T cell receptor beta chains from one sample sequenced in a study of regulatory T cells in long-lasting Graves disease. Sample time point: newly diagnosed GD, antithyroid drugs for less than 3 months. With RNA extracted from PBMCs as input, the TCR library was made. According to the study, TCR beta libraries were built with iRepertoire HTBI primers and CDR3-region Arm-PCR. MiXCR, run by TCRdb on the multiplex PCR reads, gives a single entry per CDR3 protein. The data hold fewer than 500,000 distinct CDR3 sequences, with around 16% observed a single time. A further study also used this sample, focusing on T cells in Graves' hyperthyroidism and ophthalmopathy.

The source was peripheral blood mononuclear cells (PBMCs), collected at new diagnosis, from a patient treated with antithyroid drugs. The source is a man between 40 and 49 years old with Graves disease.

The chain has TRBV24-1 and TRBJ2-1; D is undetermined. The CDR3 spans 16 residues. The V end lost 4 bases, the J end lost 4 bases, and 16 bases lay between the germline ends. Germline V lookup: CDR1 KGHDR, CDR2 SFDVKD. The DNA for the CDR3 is TGTGCCACCAGTGACGGATTAGGTCCCTTGTACAATGAGCAGTTCTTC. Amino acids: CATSDGLGPLYNEQFF.

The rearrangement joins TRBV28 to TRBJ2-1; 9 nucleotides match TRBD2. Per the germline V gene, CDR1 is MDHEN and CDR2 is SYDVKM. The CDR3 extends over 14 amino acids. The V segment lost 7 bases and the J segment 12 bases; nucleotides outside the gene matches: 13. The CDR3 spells CASTTSGRQFRQFF. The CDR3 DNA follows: TGTGCCAGCACCACAAGCGGGAGGCAATTTAGGCAGTTCTTC.

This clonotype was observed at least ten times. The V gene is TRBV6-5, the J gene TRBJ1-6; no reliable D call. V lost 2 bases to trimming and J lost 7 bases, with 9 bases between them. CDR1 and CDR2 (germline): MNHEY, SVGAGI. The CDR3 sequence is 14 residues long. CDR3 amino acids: CASSYRETNSPLHF. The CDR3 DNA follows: TGTGCCAGCAGTTACAGGGAAACGAATTCACCCCTCCACTTT.

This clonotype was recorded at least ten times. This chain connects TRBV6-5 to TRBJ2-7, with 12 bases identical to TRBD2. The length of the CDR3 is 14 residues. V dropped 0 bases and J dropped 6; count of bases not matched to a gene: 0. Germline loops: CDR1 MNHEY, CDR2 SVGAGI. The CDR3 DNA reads TGTGCCAGCAGTTACTCGACTAGCGGGAGCGAGCAGTACTTC. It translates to CASSYSTSGSEQYF.

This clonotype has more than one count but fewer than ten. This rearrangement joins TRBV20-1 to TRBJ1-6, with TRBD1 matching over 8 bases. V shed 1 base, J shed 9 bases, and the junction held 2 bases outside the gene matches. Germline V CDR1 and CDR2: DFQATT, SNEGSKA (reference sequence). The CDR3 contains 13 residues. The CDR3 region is CSARGDRLSPLHF. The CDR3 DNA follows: TGCAGTGCTAGAGGGGACAGGCTTTCACCCCTCCACTTT.

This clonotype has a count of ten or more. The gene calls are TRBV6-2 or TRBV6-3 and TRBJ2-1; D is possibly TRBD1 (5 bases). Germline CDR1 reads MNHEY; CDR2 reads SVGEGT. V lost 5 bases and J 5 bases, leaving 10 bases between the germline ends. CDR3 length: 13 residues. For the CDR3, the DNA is TGTGCCAGCAGTGGGCAGGGCAACAATGAGCAGTTCTTC. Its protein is CASSGQGNNEQFF.

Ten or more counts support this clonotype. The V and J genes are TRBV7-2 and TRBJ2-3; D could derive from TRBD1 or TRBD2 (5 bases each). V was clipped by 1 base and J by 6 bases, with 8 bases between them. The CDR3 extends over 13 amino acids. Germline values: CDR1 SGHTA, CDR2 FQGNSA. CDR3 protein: CASSLERDDTQYF. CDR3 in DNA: TGTGCCAGCAGCTTAGAAAGGGACGATACGCAGTATTTT.

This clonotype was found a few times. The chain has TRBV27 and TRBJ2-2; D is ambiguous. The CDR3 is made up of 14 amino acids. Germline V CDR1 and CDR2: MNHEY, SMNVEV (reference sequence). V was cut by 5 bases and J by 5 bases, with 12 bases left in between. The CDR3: CASSHPVGTGELFF. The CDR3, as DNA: TGTGCCAGCAGTCACCCAGTGGGGACCGGGGAGCTGTTTTTT.

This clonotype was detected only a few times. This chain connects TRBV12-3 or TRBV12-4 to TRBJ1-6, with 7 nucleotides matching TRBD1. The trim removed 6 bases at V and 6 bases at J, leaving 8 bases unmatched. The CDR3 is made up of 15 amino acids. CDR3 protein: CASSRQGRGNSPLHF. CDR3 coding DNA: TGTGCCAGCAGCCGACAGGGAAGGGGTAATTCACCCCTCCACTTT.

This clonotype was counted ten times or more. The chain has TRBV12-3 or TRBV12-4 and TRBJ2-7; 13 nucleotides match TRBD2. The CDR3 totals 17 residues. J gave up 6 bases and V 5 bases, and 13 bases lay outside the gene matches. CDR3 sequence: CASSRGLAGEGYPEQYF. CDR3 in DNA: TGTGCCAGCAGTCGAGGACTAGCGGGAGAAGGATATCCCGAGCAGTACTTC.

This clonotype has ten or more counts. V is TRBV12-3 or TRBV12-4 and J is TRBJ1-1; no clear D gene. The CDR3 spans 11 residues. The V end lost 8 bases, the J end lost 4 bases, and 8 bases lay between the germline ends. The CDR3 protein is CASLEGTEAFF. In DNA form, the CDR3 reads TGTGCCAGCCTGGAGGGCACTGAAGCTTTCTTT.

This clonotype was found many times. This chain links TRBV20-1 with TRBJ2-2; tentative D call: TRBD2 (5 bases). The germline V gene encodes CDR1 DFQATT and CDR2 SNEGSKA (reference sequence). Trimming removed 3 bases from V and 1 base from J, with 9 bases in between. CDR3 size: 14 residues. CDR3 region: CSASSGENTGELFF. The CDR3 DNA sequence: TGCAGTGCTAGCAGCGGCGAGAACACCGGGGAGCTGTTTTTT.

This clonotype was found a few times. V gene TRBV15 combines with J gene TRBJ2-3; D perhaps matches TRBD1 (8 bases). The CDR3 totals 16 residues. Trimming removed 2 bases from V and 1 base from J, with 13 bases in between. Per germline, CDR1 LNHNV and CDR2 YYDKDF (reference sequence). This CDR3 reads CATSRNRGGGTDTQYF. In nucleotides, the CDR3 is TGTGCCACCAGCAGAAACAGGGGGGGTGGCACAGATACGCAGTATTTT.

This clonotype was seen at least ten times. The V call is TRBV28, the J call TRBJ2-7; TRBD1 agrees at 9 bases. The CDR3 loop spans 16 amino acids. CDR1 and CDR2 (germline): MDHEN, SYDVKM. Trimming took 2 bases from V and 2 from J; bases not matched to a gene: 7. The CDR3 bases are TGTGCCAGCAGTTTAGACGGGACAGGGACCCCCTACGAGCAGTACTTC. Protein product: CASSLDGTGTPYEQYF.

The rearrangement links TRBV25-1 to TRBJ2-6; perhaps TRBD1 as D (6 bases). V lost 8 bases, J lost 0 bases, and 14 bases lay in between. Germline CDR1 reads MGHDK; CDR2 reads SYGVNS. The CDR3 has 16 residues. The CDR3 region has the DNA TGTGCCAGCGGAAGAGGACAGACCTCTGGGGCCAACGTCCTGACTTTC. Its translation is CASGRGQTSGANVLTF.

The chain's CDR3 is CASGLIGHEQYF. CDR3 nucleotides: TGTGCTAGTGGTTTAATTGGCCACGAGCAGTACTTC. The rearrangement links TRBV12-5 to TRBJ2-7; D is unresolved. Trimming removed 3 bases at V and 5 bases at J, with 8 bases between. This CDR3 region has 12 residues. Germline values: CDR1 LGHNT, CDR2 FRNRAP.

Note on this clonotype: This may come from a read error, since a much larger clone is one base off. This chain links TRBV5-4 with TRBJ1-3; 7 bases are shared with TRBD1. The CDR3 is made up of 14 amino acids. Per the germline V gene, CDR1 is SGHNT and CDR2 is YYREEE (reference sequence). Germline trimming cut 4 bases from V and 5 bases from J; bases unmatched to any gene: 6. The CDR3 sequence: CASSPTGSRNTIYF. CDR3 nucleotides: TGTGCCAGCAGCCCGACAGGGTCTAGAAACACCATATATTTT.

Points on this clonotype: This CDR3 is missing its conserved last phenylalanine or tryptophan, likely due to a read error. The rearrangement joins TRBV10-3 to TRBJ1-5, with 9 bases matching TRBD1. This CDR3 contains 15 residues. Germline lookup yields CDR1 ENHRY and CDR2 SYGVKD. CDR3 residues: CASSDGTGSNQPQHL. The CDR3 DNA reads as TGTGCCAGCAGTGACGGGACAGGGAGCAATCAGCCCCAGCATCTT.

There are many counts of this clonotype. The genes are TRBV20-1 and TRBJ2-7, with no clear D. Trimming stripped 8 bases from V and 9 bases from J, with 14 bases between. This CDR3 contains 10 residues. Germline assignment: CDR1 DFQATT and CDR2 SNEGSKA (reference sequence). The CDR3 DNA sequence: TGCAGTATTCCGGCGATGCGGCAGTACTTC. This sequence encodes CSIPAMRQYF.

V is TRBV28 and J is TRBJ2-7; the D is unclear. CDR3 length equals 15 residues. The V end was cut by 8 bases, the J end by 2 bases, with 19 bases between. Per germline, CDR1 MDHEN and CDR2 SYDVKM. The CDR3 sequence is CASGPRASGAYEQYF. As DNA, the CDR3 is TGTGCCAGCGGACCTAGGGCTTCTGGAGCCTACGAGCAGTACTTC.

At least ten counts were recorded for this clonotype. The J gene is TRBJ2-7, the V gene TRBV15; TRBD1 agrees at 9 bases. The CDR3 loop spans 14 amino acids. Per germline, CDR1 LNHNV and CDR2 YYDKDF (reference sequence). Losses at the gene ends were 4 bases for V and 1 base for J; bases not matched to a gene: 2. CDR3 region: CATSIDRGSYEQYF. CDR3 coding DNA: TGTGCCACCAGCATCGACAGGGGGTCCTACGAGCAGTACTTC.

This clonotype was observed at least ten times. In DNA form, the CDR3 reads TGTGCCAGCAGTTTAGGCAGGTTCCCTGAAGCTTTCTTT. Protein: CASSLGRFPEAFF. The rearrangement uses TRBV12-3 or TRBV12-4 and TRBJ1-1; D not resolved. V lost 1 base, J lost 6 bases, and 9 bases lay in between. CDR3 length equals 13 residues.

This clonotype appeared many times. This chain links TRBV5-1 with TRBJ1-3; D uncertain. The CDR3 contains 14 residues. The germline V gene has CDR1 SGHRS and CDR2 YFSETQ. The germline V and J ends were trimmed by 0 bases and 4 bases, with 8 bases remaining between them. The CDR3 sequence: CASSLGTLGNTIYF. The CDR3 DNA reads TGCGCCAGCAGCTTGGGCACTTTGGGAAACACCATATATTTT.